This entry lists 25 T cell receptor beta chains sequenced from one sample in a study of blood T cell repertoires in COVID-19. Here immunoSEQ multiplex PCR was the method, and the copy in TCRdb shows in-frame clones only, minus some. The table lists 250,000 to 400,000 clones, roughly 90% of them singletons, with 2.5% to 3% in the top ten. What was sequenced was peripheral blood. The receptors come from a woman aged 25 to 45 with COVID-19, enrolled during active disease.

This clone was counted a single time. This chain's CDR3 is CASSYGPERLAFYNEQFF. The CDR3 DNA reads as TGTGCCAGCAGTTACGGGCCGGAAAGACTAGCCTTCTACAATGAGCAGTTCTTC. The genes are TRBV6-2 or TRBV6-3 and TRBJ2-1; 7 bases agree with TRBD2. Unmatched junction bases numbered 13, after V lost 2 bases and J lost 3 bases. The CDR3 length is 18 residues. Germline V gene data show CDR1 as MNHEY and CDR2 as SVGEGT.

The rearrangement uses TRBV12-5 and TRBJ1-1, with 12 bases that match TRBD1. The CDR3 loop spans 16 amino acids. After removal of 0 bases from V and 10 bases from J, the junction contained 9 bases not matched to a gene. Germline CDR1 LGHNT, CDR2 FRNRAP. CDR3 bases: TGTGCTAGTGGTTTGGTATCGGGACAGGGGGCGCGTCCAGCTTTCTTT. Translation gives CASGLVSGQGARPAFF.

The gene calls are TRBV4-2 and TRBJ2-1; TRBD2 aligns across 7 bases. The CDR3 sequence is 16 residues long. CDR1 and CDR2 from the germline V gene are LGHNA and YNFKEQ. Losses at the gene ends were 4 bases for V and 4 bases for J; bases not matched to a gene: 10. The CDR3, as DNA: TGTGCCAGCAGCCCCCAGGCGTCTAGCGGATACAATGAGCAGTTCTTC. It encodes CASSPQASSGYNEQFF.

This clone has only one observation. This rearrangement joins TRBV28 to TRBJ1-5; the D is unclear. The ends were cut back, 3 bases at V and 5 bases at J, with 8 bases in the middle. The CDR3 is made up of 13 amino acids. The germline CDR1 and CDR2 sequences are MDHEN and SYDVKM. The CDR3 coding sequence is TGTGCCAGCAGTTTTTATCGGGATCAGCCCCAGCATTTT. Amino acids: CASSFYRDQPQHF.

CDR3 region: CASSSLGAGNNEKLFF. CDR3 nucleotides: TGTGCCAGCTCATCGTTAGGTGCAGGGAATAATGAAAAACTGTTTTTT. The chain combines TRBV18 with TRBJ1-4; D may be TRBD1 (5 bases). Germline values: CDR1 KGHSH, CDR2 LQKENI. CDR3 length equals 16 residues. Trimming shortened V by 5 bases and J by 4 bases, and 17 bases separated the two germline ends.

The chain couples TRBV13 to TRBJ2-1; TRBD1 matches at 7 bases. Per the germline V gene, CDR1 is PRHDT and CDR2 is FYEKMQ (reference sequence). V lost 5 bases to trimming and J lost 7 bases; unmatched junction nucleotides: 2. CDR3 length: 12 residues. CDR3 nucleotide sequence: TGTGCCAGCAGCGCCAGGGGGAATGAGCAGTTCTTC. It is translated as CASSARGNEQFF.

The CDR3 protein is CASSSLDRGEYF. CDR3 DNA: TGTGCCAGCAGCTCCCTAGACAGGGGAGAGTACTTC. The gene calls are TRBV11-2 and TRBJ2-7; TRBD1 matches at 8 bases. V was pared by 4 bases and J by 11 bases, with 7 bases of the junction left unmatched. The germline CDR1 and CDR2 sequences are SGHAT and FQNNGV. The CDR3 runs 12 residues. Drawing the rest from reference TRBV11-2 and TRBJ2-7, the complete variable domain is EAGVAQSPRYKIIEKRQSVAFWCNPISGHATLYWYQQILGQGPKLLIQFQNNGVVDDSQLPKDRFSAERLKGVDSTLKIQPAKLEDSAVYLCASSSLDRGEYFGPGTRLTVT.

The genes are TRBV7-7 and TRBJ2-1; 10 bases line up with TRBD1. The ends lost 2 bases at V and 7 bases at J; junction bases unmatched: 8. The germline V gene encodes CDR1 SSHAT and CDR2 FNYEAQ (reference sequence). The CDR3 consists of 16 residues. In DNA form, the CDR3 reads TGTGCCAGCAGCTTAAATTGGGGACAGGGGATAAATGAGCAGTTCTTC. This codes for CASSLNWGQGINEQFF.

The chain couples TRBV28 to TRBJ1-2; D possibly corresponds to TRBD1 (5 bases). Trimming cost V 6 bases and J 0 bases, with 17 bases left between them. CDR1 MDHEN and CDR2 SYDVKM come from the germline V gene. The CDR3 is 16 amino acids. Here the CDR3 reads CASRRDGASANYGYTF. DNA for the CDR3: TGTGCCAGCAGGCGGGACGGCGCTTCAGCTAACTATGGCTACACCTTC.

The rearrangement uses TRBV5-4 and TRBJ1-4, with 9 nucleotides matching TRBD1. CDR1 is SGHNT and CDR2 is YYREEE in the germline V gene (reference sequence). The CDR3 is 15 residues long. Trimming cost V 4 bases and J 7 bases; bases outside gene matches: 8. The CDR3 reads CASSTGTGLGEKLFF. DNA of the CDR3: TGTGCCAGCAGCACCGGGACAGGGTTGGGTGAAAAACTGTTTTTT. The variable domain in full, completed from reference TRBV5-4 and TRBJ1-4, reads ETGVTQSPTHLIKTRGQQVTLRCSSQSGHNTVSWYQQALGQGPQFIFQYYREEENGRGNFPPRFSGLQFPNYSSELNVNALELDDSALYLCASSTGTGLGEKLFFGSGTQLSVL.

V and J are TRBV7-2 and TRBJ2-7; TRBD1 aligns across 8 bases. V trimming: 3 bases; J trimming: 3 bases; junction bases outside the gene matches: 7. This CDR3 comprises 15 residues. Germline V lookup: CDR1 SGHTA, CDR2 FQGNSA. The CDR3 spells CASSFSGQGGYEQYF. Written as DNA, the CDR3 is TGTGCCAGCAGCTTTTCCGGACAGGGAGGCTACGAGCAGTACTTC.

J is TRBJ1-5 and V is TRBV30, with D possibly TRBD1 on 6 matching bases. The CDR3 is made up of 15 amino acids. V was trimmed by 5 bases and J by 2 bases, leaving 16 bases between them. The germline V gene encodes CDR1 GTSNPN and CDR2 SVGIG (reference sequence). The DNA of the CDR3 is TGTGCCTGGGGTACAGGGTTTTCGGGCAATCAGCCCCAGCATTTT. Protein sequence: CAWGTGFSGNQPQHF.

This clone was recorded once. The genes are TRBV7-8 and TRBJ2-7; TRBD2 aligns across 9 bases. Losses at the gene ends were 5 bases for V and 5 bases for J; bases not matched to a gene: 10. Germline lookup yields CDR1 SGHVS and CDR2 FQNEAQ. The CDR3 is 15 amino acids. The CDR3 bases are TGTGCCAGCAGCCCAGGCGGGAGGGTCTTAGACGAGCAGTACTTC. It specifies CASSPGGRVLDEQYF.

This chain links TRBV7-2 with TRBJ2-7, with 8 bases aligning to TRBD1. J was trimmed by 2 bases and V by 1 base; bases with no gene match: 7. The CDR3 spans 16 residues. Per germline, CDR1 SGHTA and CDR2 FQGNSA. DNA of the CDR3: TGTGCCAGCAGCTTAGAGCTTGCGACAGGGGCCTACGAGCAGTACTTC. Protein product: CASSLELATGAYEQYF.

The chain carries TRBV10-1 and TRBJ2-1; no clear D. Looked up from germline, CDR1 is WNHNN and CDR2 is SYGVQD (reference sequence). This CDR3 comprises 14 residues. Trimming removed 2 bases from V and 12 bases from J, with 17 bases in between. CDR3 sequence reads: CASSEDSPYSGQFF. CDR3 nucleotide sequence: TGCGCCAGCAGTGAGGATTCTCCGTACTCCGGGCAGTTCTTC.

This clone was counted a few times. This chain connects TRBV2 to TRBJ1-2; possibly TRBD1 for D (6 bases). The CDR3 covers 16 residues. Germline CDR1 SNHLY, CDR2 FYNNEI. The V gene lost 7 bases and the J gene lost 8 bases, with 26 bases spanning the gap. CDR3 in amino acids: CASTRGVGPEGLGYTF. Written as DNA, the CDR3 is TGTGCCAGCACCAGGGGCGTCGGTCCGGAAGGTCTGGGCTACACCTTC. Based on the CDR3 plus reference TRBV2 and TRBJ1-2, the full variable domain is EPEVTQTPSHQVTQMGQEVILRCVPISNHLYFYWYRQILGQKVEFLVSFYNNEISEKSEIFDDQFSVERPDGSNFTLKIRSTKLEDSAMYFCASTRGVGPEGLGYTFGSGTRLTVV.

The chain couples TRBV6-5 to TRBJ1-1; the match to TRBD1 covers 7 bases. Germline V lookup: CDR1 MNHEY, CDR2 SVGAGI. This CDR3 comprises 13 residues. V lost 8 bases to trimming and J lost 2 bases; unmatched junction nucleotides: 5. CDR3 sequence reads: CASEQGRNTEAFF. In DNA, the CDR3 is TGTGCCAGCGAACAGGGGAGAAACACTGAAGCTTTCTTT.

This clone turned up a few times. The V gene is TRBV5-4, the J gene TRBJ1-6, with TRBD1 identical over 9 bases. CDR1 and CDR2 from the germline V gene are SGHNT and YYREEE (reference sequence). The CDR3 is 15 residues long. V lost 4 bases and J lost 7; bases outside the gene matches: 6. In DNA form, the CDR3 reads TGTGCCAGCAGCCAGGACAGGGGCTCGAATTCACCCCTCCACTTT. Amino acids: CASSQDRGSNSPLHF.

The chain combines TRBV9 with TRBJ2-1; weak D call: TRBD2 (5 bases). Germline-derived CDR1 and CDR2 are SGDLS and YYNGEE. This CDR3 is built from 15 residues. V lost 3 bases, J lost 0 bases, and 10 bases lay in between. The CDR3 DNA follows: TGTGCCAGCAGCGAGCGAGAGGGCTCCTACAATGAGCAGTTCTTC. This gives the protein CASSEREGSYNEQFF. The full variable domain, its missing parts supplied by reference TRBV9 and TRBJ2-1, is DSGVTQTPKHLITATGQRVTLRCSPRSGDLSVYWYQQSLDQGLQFLIQYYNGEERAKGNILERFSAQQFPDLHSELNLSSLELGDSALYFCASSEREGSYNEQFFGPGTRLTVL.

This clone was seen a handful of times. The chain employs TRBV2 and TRBJ2-7, with D possibly matching TRBD2 (6 bases). Germline V lookup: CDR1 SNHLY, CDR2 FYNNEI. V dropped 2 bases and J dropped 6 bases, with 11 bases sitting between them. The CDR3 runs 13 residues. The CDR3 DNA reads TGTGCCAGCAGTGAATACAAGGGAGGCGAGCAGTACTTC. Translation: CASSEYKGGEQYF. Full variable domain (missing parts from reference TRBV2 and TRBJ2-7): EPEVTQTPSHQVTQMGQEVILRCVPISNHLYFYWYRQILGQKVEFLVSFYNNEISEKSEIFDDQFSVERPDGSNFTLKIRSTKLEDSAMYFCASSEYKGGEQYFGPGTRLTVT.

The chain uses TRBV2 and TRBJ2-5; 14 bases line up with TRBD2. CDR3 length: 14 amino acids. The ends lost 6 bases at V and 5 bases at J; junction bases unmatched: 2. Germline loops: CDR1 SNHLY, CDR2 FYNNEI. CDR3 loop: CASSRLAGGETQYF. As DNA, the CDR3 is TGTGCCAGCAGCAGACTAGCGGGAGGGGAGACCCAGTACTTC.

This clone was detected only a few times. Other nucleotide sequences from this sample produce the same CDR3. This chain connects TRBV29-1 to TRBJ2-3, with TRBD1 identical over 7 bases. The CDR3 totals 13 residues. Trimming removed 6 bases from V and 3 bases from J; junction bases left unmatched: 6. Germline lookup yields CDR1 SQVTM and CDR2 ANQGSEA. CDR3 protein: CSVRQGGTDTQYF. CDR3 in DNA: TGCAGCGTCCGACAGGGTGGGACAGATACGCAGTATTTT.

The chain has TRBV5-1 and TRBJ2-1; 9 bases map to TRBD2. This CDR3 has 18 amino acids. The ends lost 4 bases at V and 3 bases at J; junction bases unmatched: 14. Germline CDR1 SGHRS, CDR2 YFSETQ. CDR3: CASSPLPLAGEGYNEQFF. In nucleotides, the CDR3 is TGCGCCAGCAGCCCATTACCTTTAGCGGGAGAAGGCTACAATGAGCAGTTCTTC.

In this sample, this clone turned up once. CDR3 coding DNA: TGTGCCAGCAGACCAACTAGCGGGGGTTCCCGGGGTTCCTACAATGAGCAGTTCTTC. Amino acids: CASRPTSGGSRGSYNEQFF. This chain joins TRBV28 and TRBJ2-1, with 11 bases identical to TRBD2. The CDR3 consists of 19 residues. Looked up from germline, CDR1 is MDHEN and CDR2 is SYDVKM. J lost 1 base, V lost 6 bases, and 14 bases had no gene match.

This clone has more than one count but fewer than ten. J is TRBJ2-1 and V is TRBV6-1, with D possibly TRBD2 on 7 matching bases. CDR3 length: 15 residues. Trimming stripped 2 bases from V and 6 bases from J, with 14 bases between. Germline lookup yields CDR1 MNHNS and CDR2 SASEGT. CDR3 residues: CASSEWGGVGNEQFF. The CDR3 DNA reads as TGTGCCAGCAGTGAATGGGGGGGCGTTGGCAATGAGCAGTTCTTC.